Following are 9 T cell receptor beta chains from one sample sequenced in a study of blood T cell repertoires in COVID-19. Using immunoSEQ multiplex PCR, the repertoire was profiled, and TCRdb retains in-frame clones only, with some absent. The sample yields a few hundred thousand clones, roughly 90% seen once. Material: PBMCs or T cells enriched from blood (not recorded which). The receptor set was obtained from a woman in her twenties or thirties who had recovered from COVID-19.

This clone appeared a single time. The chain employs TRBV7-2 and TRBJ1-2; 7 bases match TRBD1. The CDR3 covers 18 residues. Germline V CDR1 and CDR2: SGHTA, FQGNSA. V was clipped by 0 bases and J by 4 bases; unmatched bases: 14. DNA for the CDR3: TGTGCCAGCAGCTTAGCGCCCCCGTCCGGGACAGCGAGCTATGGCTACACCTTC. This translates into CASSLAPPSGTASYGYTF.

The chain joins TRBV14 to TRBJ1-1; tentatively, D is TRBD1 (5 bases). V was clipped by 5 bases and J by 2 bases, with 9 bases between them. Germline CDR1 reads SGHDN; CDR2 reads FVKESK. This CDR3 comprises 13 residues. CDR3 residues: CASSSQGNTEAFF. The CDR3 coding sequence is TGTGCCAGCAGCTCCCAGGGTAACACTGAAGCTTTCTTT. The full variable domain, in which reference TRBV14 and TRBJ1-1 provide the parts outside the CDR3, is EAGVTQFPSHSVIEKGQTVTLRCDPISGHDNLYWYRRVMGKEIKFLLHFVKESKQDESGMPNNRFLAERTGGTYSTLKVQPAELEDSGVYFCASSSQGNTEAFFGQGTRLTVV.

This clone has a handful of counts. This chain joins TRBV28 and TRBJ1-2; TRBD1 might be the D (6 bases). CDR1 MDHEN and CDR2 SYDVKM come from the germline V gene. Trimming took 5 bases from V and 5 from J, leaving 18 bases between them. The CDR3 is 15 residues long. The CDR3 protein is CASSETGFVDYGYTF. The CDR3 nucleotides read TGTGCCAGCAGTGAAACAGGGTTTGTAGATTATGGCTACACCTTC.

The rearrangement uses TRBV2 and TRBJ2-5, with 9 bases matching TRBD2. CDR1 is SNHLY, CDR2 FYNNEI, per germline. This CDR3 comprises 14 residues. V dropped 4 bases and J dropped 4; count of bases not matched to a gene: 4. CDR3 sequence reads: CASSVSGSRETQYF. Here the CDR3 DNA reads TGTGCCAGCAGTGTTAGCGGGAGTAGAGAGACCCAGTACTTC.

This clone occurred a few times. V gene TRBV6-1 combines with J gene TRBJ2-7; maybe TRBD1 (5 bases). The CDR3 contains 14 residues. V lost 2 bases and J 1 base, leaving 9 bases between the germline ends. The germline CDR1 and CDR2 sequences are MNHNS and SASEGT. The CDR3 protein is CASSEMWTSYEQYF. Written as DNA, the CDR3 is TGTGCCAGCAGTGAAATGTGGACATCCTACGAGCAGTACTTC.

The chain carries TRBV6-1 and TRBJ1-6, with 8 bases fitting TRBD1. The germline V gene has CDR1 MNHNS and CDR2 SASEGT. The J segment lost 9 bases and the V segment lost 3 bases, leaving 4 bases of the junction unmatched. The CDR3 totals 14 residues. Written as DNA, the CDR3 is TGTGCCAGCAGTGAGACAGGGGTGGGTTCACCCCTCCACTTT. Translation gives CASSETGVGSPLHF.

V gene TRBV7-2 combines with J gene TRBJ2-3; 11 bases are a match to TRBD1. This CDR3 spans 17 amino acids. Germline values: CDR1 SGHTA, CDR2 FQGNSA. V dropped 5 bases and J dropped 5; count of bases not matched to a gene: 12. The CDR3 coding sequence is TGTGCCAGCAGCCCCGGGCGGGACAGGGGGTATGTAGATACGCAGTATTTT. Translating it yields CASSPGRDRGYVDTQYF.

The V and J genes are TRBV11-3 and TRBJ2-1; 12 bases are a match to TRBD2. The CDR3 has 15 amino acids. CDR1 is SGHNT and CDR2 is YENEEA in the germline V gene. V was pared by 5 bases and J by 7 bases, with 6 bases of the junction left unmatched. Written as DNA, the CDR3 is TGTGCCAGCAGCATGACTAGCGGGGGATTAAATGAGCAGTTCTTC. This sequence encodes CASSMTSGGLNEQFF.

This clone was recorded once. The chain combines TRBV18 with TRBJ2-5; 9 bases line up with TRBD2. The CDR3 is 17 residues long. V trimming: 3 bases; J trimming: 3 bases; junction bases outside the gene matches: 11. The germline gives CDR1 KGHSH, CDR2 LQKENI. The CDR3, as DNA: TGTGCCAGCTCACCCCCATCCCAGATAGCGGGAGAAGAGACCCAGTACTTC. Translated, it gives CASSPPSQIAGEETQYF.